One and the same sample provided the 9 T cell receptor beta chains below, sequenced in a study of early T cells in non-severe SARS-CoV-2 infection. TCRdb recomputed calls from the 5' RACE reads with MiXCR, one row per CDR3 protein. The sample yields about 83,000 distinct CDR3 sequences, approximately 13% seen once. The sample comprised whole blood. The receptors derive from an adult who was a healthcare worker with PCR-confirmed SARS-CoV-2 infection or an uninfected control (not recorded which).

The chain links TRBV11-3 to TRBJ2-1; 9 bases fit TRBD2. Looked up from germline, CDR1 is SGHNT and CDR2 is YENEEA. The CDR3 is 16 residues long. Unmatched junction bases numbered 2, after V lost 0 bases and J lost 2 bases. The CDR3 loop is CASSLELAGPYNEQFF. The CDR3 bases are TGTGCCAGCAGCTTAGAGCTAGCGGGGCCCTACAATGAGCAGTTCTTC.

The chain carries TRBV6-6 and TRBJ1-4; TRBD1 might be the D (6 bases). The CDR3 is made up of 16 amino acids. Trimming left V 5 bases short and J 5 bases short, with 18 bases between. Per germline, CDR1 MNHNY and CDR2 SVGAGI (reference sequence). The CDR3 spells CASSITGLWGNEKLFF. In nucleotides, the CDR3 is TGTGCCAGCAGTATCACAGGGCTTTGGGGGAATGAAAAACTGTTTTTT.

The table lists this clonotype with many counts. The chain combines TRBV6-5 with TRBJ2-1; D may be TRBD1 or TRBD2 (5 bases each). This CDR3 is built from 13 residues. V lost 5 bases to trimming and J lost 5 bases, with 10 bases between them. Germline V gene sequence: CDR1 MNHEY, CDR2 SVGAGI. CDR3 sequence reads: CASSRGANNEQFF. The CDR3 DNA follows: TGTGCCAGCAGTCGAGGGGCCAACAATGAGCAGTTCTTC.

The chain recombines TRBV2 with TRBJ2-1; 7 positions match TRBD2. The V segment lost 3 bases and the J segment 2 bases; nucleotides outside the gene matches: 7. The CDR3 runs to 16 residues. Germline lookup yields CDR1 SNHLY and CDR2 FYNNEI. Written as DNA, the CDR3 is TGTGCCAGCAGTGACACTAGCGCACGAGCCTACAATGAGCAGTTCTTC. It yields the protein CASSDTSARAYNEQFF.

This clonotype was seen many times. The gene calls are TRBV30 and TRBJ2-7; a weak D match, TRBD2 (5 bases). The V gene's germline CDR1 is GTSNPN and CDR2 SVGIG (reference sequence). The CDR3 sequence is 14 residues long. Trimming stripped 2 bases from V and 0 bases from J, with 11 bases between. CDR3 in DNA: TGTGCCTGGAGTTGGACTGATTACTCCTACGAGCAGTACTTC. This gives the protein CAWSWTDYSYEQYF.

This clonotype appeared a few times. V and J are TRBV7-6 and TRBJ2-1, with 10 bases lining up with TRBD2. Germline V gene lookup returns CDR1 SGHVS and CDR2 FNYEAQ. The CDR3 covers 17 residues. J lost 10 bases, V lost 1 base, and 13 bases had no gene match. CDR3 in amino acids: CASSLDRTSGPRGEQFF. The DNA of the CDR3 is TGTGCCAGCAGCTTAGACCGGACTAGCGGTCCCCGGGGAGAGCAGTTCTTC.

CDR3 in amino acids: CASSLTTHETQYF. CDR3 DNA: TGTGCCAGCAGCTTAACGACCCACGAGACCCAGTACTTC. This sequence joins TRBV7-3 and TRBJ2-5; no definite D call. Trimming removed 0 bases from V and 5 bases from J, with 7 bases in between. Per the germline V gene, CDR1 is SGHTA and CDR2 is FQGTGA. The CDR3 covers 13 residues.

This clonotype has more than one count but fewer than ten. This chain links TRBV29-1 with TRBJ2-2; D unclear. Germline values: CDR1 SQVTM, CDR2 ANQGSEA. The ends were cut back, 7 bases at V and 7 bases at J, with 10 bases in the middle. This CDR3 has 11 residues. This chain's CDR3 is CSATHGGELFF. The CDR3 region has the DNA TGCAGCGCGACCCACGGCGGGGAGCTGTTTTTT.

This clonotype occurred many times. The J gene is TRBJ1-5, the V gene TRBV29-1; tentatively, D is TRBD1 (6 bases). From germline, CDR1 is SQVTM and CDR2 ANQGSEA. Trimming stripped 6 bases from V and 5 bases from J, with 17 bases between. There are 14 residues in the CDR3. The CDR3 here is CSVKQGSFDQPQHF. The CDR3 bases are TGCAGCGTAAAACAGGGCTCCTTTGATCAGCCCCAGCATTTT.